The sequence of this T cell receptor (beta chain) was determined in a study of regulatory T cells in long-lasting Graves disease (dated by TCRdb to the early 2020s). About the study as a whole: Newly diagnosed Graves' disease patients had taken antithyroid drugs for less than 3 months. Persistent Graves' disease patients were compared with newly diagnosed Graves' disease patients by peripheral blood TCR sequencing and RNA sequencing. The study took place in China and was registered as a clinical trial. TCR sequencing covered roughly 13 persistent and 20 newly diagnosed Graves' disease patients, some 33 samples in total. The paper as a whole reports these results and caveats: Persistent Graves' disease patients showed lower TCR Shannon entropy and fewer highly expanded clones than newly diagnosed patients, suggesting clonal expansion. Sequencing and analysis were limited to the TCR beta chain. As a limitation, the authors acknowledged that the small sample size may reduce accuracy. Persistent patients shared more public clonotypes among themselves (under 3,000) than newly diagnosed patients did (roughly 910). Preferential use of TRBV28, TRBJ1-2 and TRBJ2-5 was observed in persistent disease, whereas TRBV20-1 and TRBJ2-1 were favored in newly diagnosed disease. Peripheral blood alone was examined, since thyroid tissue, which constituted the primary lesion, could not be accessed.

The library was prepared using multiplex PCR. The instrument was an Illumina HiSeq 4000. To build TCR beta libraries, CDR3 regions were amplified by Arm-PCR using iRepertoire HTBI primers. PCR products were gel purified before sequencing. As for the original processing: Across samples, 60 to 70 TRBV and 13 to 15 TRBJ segments were identified and used for gene usage analysis of CDR3 amino acid clonotypes. COPE and FqMerger were used to merge filtered high-quality paired reads into contigs. BLAST was used to align contigs to IMGT TRBV, TRBD and TRBJ reference genes, and CDR3 was defined according to IMGT. Clonotypes above 0.1% frequency were classified as highly expanded clones. Repertoire diversity was measured by Shannon entropy, and V-J evenness by the Gini coefficient. A clonotype was considered public if more than one individual shared it. TCRdb reprocessing: public reads trimmed at Q25 with fastp, clones called with MiXCR, in-frame beta chains kept. Rows merge per CDR3 protein into single entries with the most common DNA and genes. The V and J calls shown here were made by TCRdb, not taken from the authors' results. Recorded for this sample are about 370,000 distinct CDR3 sequences; less than 20% of them occurred a single time. 22% of the sample goes to the ten largest clones.

Remarks on this clonotype: What this receptor recognizes is not known. Within one base of it there is no much larger clone, and no base qualities were kept.

In the paper's terms, the time point label means: newly diagnosed GD, antithyroid drugs for less than 3 months. For both TCR sequencing and RNA sequencing, RNA was extracted from PBMCs in TRIzol. Graves' disease was diagnosed according to American Thyroid Association guidelines. The patients came from an endocrinology department in Xi'an, China. Each patient gave about 10 milliliters of peripheral blood, collected in an EDTA anticoagulant tube. Ficoll Paque Plus density gradient separation was used to isolate PBMCs, and no additional T cell sorting was done. An Agilent 2100 Bioanalyzer and agarose gel were used to check RNA quality, and a NanoDrop 2000 was used to measure RNA concentration. Inclusive of the bounding cysteine and phenylalanine, the CDR3 is 12 residues long. The entry retains the CDR3 DNA only, 36 bases that are in frame from base 1. Trimming removed 1 base from V and 11 bases from J, leaving 11 bases between the germline ends. The germline V gene encodes CDR1 SEHNR and CDR2 FQNEAQ (reference sequence).

The specimen was peripheral blood mononuclear cells (PBMCs), collected at new diagnosis, from a patient treated with antithyroid drugs. The origin of this receptor is a female donor with Graves disease. Rearrangement joined TRBV7-9 to TRBJ1-1, and the D gene may be TRBD1, 5 bases matching. DNA sequence: TGTGCCAGCAGCTTAGAGGGAGGGGACGCTTTCTTT. This translates into CASSLEGGDAFF.